The source of this T cell receptor (beta chain) is a study of glioma-infiltrating T cells. Study-wide points: Very few CDR3 sequences were shared between tissue and blood. Gliomas, especially low-grade, showed above-expected tissue-blood divergence; non-neoplastic patients showed below.

Turning to this clonotype: Its target is not known.

The iRepertoire nested amplicon-rescue multiplex PCR amplified TCR alpha and beta CDR3s from RNA. One-step reverse transcription and amplification started from approximately 100-400 ng of tissue mRNA or PBMC total RNA. Using its own MiXCR run on the multiplex PCR reads, TCRdb lists one record per CDR3 protein. The sample has about 89,000 distinct CDR3 sequences, roughly 23% seen once. The V end lost 0 bases, the J end lost 3 bases, and 19 bases lay between the germline ends. The CDR3 loop spans 18 amino acids. Germline lookup yields CDR1 SGHNT and CDR2 YYREEE (reference sequence). V is TRBV5-4 and J is TRBJ1-3, with D hard to call. Sequencing was performed on glioma tissue, nonneoplastic brain tissue, or PBMCs (not recorded which). The sequence was collected from a human donor with low-grade glioma or glioblastoma, undergoing nonglioma brain surgery, or in good health (not recorded which). The chain's CDR3 is CASSLVVISSRHGNTIYF. The DNA for the CDR3 is TGTGCCAGCAGCTTGGTTGTCATTTCTTCGAGACATGGAAACACCATATATTTT.